This T cell receptor (beta chain) was captured by sequencing in a study of T cell changes during pregnancy in multiple sclerosis. Sequenced by immunoSEQ multiplex PCR; TCRdb stores in-frame clones only, minus some. The repertoire has about 96,000 clones, about 92% of them found once; the top ten carry 2% to 3%. V lost 1 base, J lost 4 bases, and 3 bases stayed unmatched. Germline V gives CDR1 LGHNA, CDR2 YNFKEQ. CDR3 size: 16 residues. This rearrangement joins TRBV4-2 to TRBJ2-1, with TRBD2 matching 11 bases. This receptor was obtained from a female donor with multiple sclerosis, enrolled in a pregnancy study. This material consisted of peripheral blood, taken in the first trimester of pregnancy. CDR3: CASSQVGTSGYNEQFF. The CDR3 DNA follows: TGTGCCAGCAGCCAAGTGGGGACTAGCGGTTACAATGAGCAGTTCTTC.